The 17 T cell receptor beta chains reported below all come from one sample, sequenced in a study of blood T cell repertoires in COVID-19 (TCRdb year 2020). The receptor library was made with the immunoSEQ multiplex PCR assay. TCRdb obtained this table from immuneACCESS and retained in-frame rearrangements with V and J assigned. These tables miss some clones; where compared with another copy, unresolved V genes account for less than half of the shortfall, and the remainder is unexplained. The sample table holds hundreds of thousands of clones, of which approximately 85% were seen once. The ten biggest clones cover roughly 5.3% of the sample. The sample was peripheral blood. These receptors all come from a man between 45 and 60 years old with active or convalescent COVID-19.

This clone was observed a single time. The J gene is TRBJ1-2, the V gene TRBV7-2; TRBD1 aligns across 7 bases. Trimming cost V 7 bases and J 4 bases; bases outside gene matches: 3. There are 12 residues in the CDR3. The germline gives CDR1 SGHTA, CDR2 FQGNSA. Here the CDR3 reads CASTRDSYGYTF. As DNA, the CDR3 is TGTGCCAGCACCCGGGACAGCTATGGCTACACCTTC.

The chain couples TRBV6-5 to TRBJ2-5; D possibly corresponds to TRBD1 (6 bases). The V and J ends lost 0 bases and 6 bases respectively, with 17 bases between them. The germline V gene has CDR1 MNHEY and CDR2 SVGAGI. The CDR3 has 16 residues. CDR3 bases: TGTGCCAGCAGTTACTCGTCCGCAGGGGCGCGACAGACCCAGTACTTC. This gives the protein CASSYSSAGARQTQYF.

The rearrangement joins TRBV14 to TRBJ1-1; D is undetermined. The CDR3 is made up of 15 amino acids. The ends were cut back, 4 bases at V and 4 bases at J, with 16 bases in the middle. Germline CDR1 reads SGHDN; CDR2 reads FVKESK. CDR3 residues: CASSRPGSLATEAFF. CDR3 bases: TGTGCCAGCAGCCGACCGGGTTCTTTAGCCACTGAAGCTTTCTTT.

The CDR3 reads CASSVVGQARTYEQYF. The CDR3 nucleotides are TGTGCCAGCAGCGTAGTCGGACAGGCCCGGACCTACGAGCAGTACTTC. The chain employs TRBV9 and TRBJ2-7; 7 nucleotides align to TRBD1. This CDR3 is built from 16 residues. Trimming removed 0 bases from V and 2 bases from J; junction bases left unmatched: 8. Germline lookup yields CDR1 SGDLS and CDR2 YYNGEE.

CDR3 region: CASSTGQTGNTIYF. The CDR3 DNA is TGTGCCAGCAGCACGGGACAGACTGGAAACACCATATATTTT. The genes are TRBV9 and TRBJ1-3, with 7 bases identical to TRBD1. CDR1 and CDR2 (germline): SGDLS, YYNGEE. This CDR3 contains 14 residues. The junction had 3 bases not matched to a gene; V was cut back by 4 bases and J by 2 bases.

The gene calls are TRBV11-2 and TRBJ2-2; 7 positions match TRBD2. This CDR3 spans 15 amino acids. J gave up 6 bases and V 4 bases, and 8 bases lay outside the gene matches. Per germline, CDR1 SGHAT and CDR2 FQNNGV. This CDR3 is CASSWGGSSAGELFF. CDR3 in DNA: TGTGCCAGCAGCTGGGGCGGGAGTTCCGCCGGGGAGCTGTTTTTT.

The rearrangement uses TRBV15 and TRBJ1-5; the D gene is possibly TRBD1 (5 bases). Trimming cost V 0 bases and J 7 bases, with 16 bases left between them. CDR1 is LNHNV and CDR2 is YYDKDF in the germline V gene (reference sequence). This CDR3 is 16 amino acids long. In nucleotides, the CDR3 is TGTGCCACCAGCAGAGATGTTGGGGGGTCGGCGCAGCCCCAGCATTTT. Translation gives CATSRDVGGSAQPQHF.

The V gene is TRBV12-5, the J gene TRBJ2-7; 11 nucleotides match TRBD2. Germline-derived CDR1 and CDR2 are LGHNT and FRNRAP. The CDR3 has 18 residues. The V and J ends lost 1 base and 0 bases, in that order; junction bases with no gene match: 8. CDR3 nucleotides: TGTGCTAGTGGTTTGGGGGCCTCAACTAGCGGGAGCTCCTACGAGCAGTACTTC. This sequence encodes CASGLGASTSGSSYEQYF.

This clone is a singleton in its sample. V and J are TRBV7-2 and TRBJ1-6; a possible D gene is TRBD1 (6 bases). With 5 bases removed from V and 9 bases from J, the gap between germline ends came to 11 bases. CDR3 length equals 13 residues. The V gene's germline CDR1 is SGHTA and CDR2 FQGNSA. The CDR3 loop is CASSQTQGSPLHF. The CDR3 bases are TGTGCCAGCAGCCAAACACAGGGTTCACCCCTCCACTTT.

This chain's CDR3 is CASSEGDYNEQFF. CDR3 bases: TGTGCCAGCAGTGAGGGAGACTACAATGAGCAGTTCTTC. The chain combines TRBV2 with TRBJ2-1; TRBD2 is a possible D gene (5 bases). In germline, CDR1 is SNHLY, CDR2 FYNNEI. V lost 3 bases to trimming and J lost 3 bases, with 6 bases between them. The CDR3 is made up of 13 amino acids.

The chain has TRBV30 and TRBJ2-6; D might be TRBD1 (5 bases). V lost 3 bases, J lost 4 bases, and 16 bases lay in between. Germline V gene sequence: CDR1 GTSNPN, CDR2 SVGIG (reference sequence). This CDR3 region has 16 residues. The CDR3 reads CAWRAQGSRGANVLTF. Written as DNA, the CDR3 is TGTGCCTGGAGAGCCCAGGGCTCGAGGGGGGCCAACGTCCTGACTTTC.

The chain links TRBV20-1 to TRBJ1-2, with TRBD1 as a possible D gene (5 bases). Trimming removed 4 bases from V and 6 bases from J, with 15 bases in between. Germline assignment: CDR1 DFQATT and CDR2 SNEGSKA (reference sequence). CDR3 size: 13 residues. The CDR3 reads CSAIDLRANGYTF. CDR3 DNA: TGCAGTGCTATTGACCTCAGGGCGAATGGCTACACCTTC.

The chain recombines TRBV5-1 with TRBJ2-2; 8 bases are shared with TRBD2. J gave up 4 bases and V 4 bases, and 6 bases lay outside the gene matches. CDR3 size: 15 residues. The germline gives CDR1 SGHRS, CDR2 YFSETQ. The CDR3 region has the DNA TGCGCCAGCAGCCTTACCGGGACTAGCACCGGGGAGCTGTTTTTT. It is translated as CASSLTGTSTGELFF.

Only one count was recorded for this clone. This chain links TRBV7-9 with TRBJ2-2, with D perhaps matching TRBD2 (6 bases). The CDR3 is 15 residues long. V lost 7 bases and J 3 bases, leaving 15 bases between the germline ends. Germline V CDR1 and CDR2: SEHNR, FQNEAQ (reference sequence). This chain's CDR3 is CASTPPGLYTGELFF. In DNA form, the CDR3 reads TGTGCCAGCACCCCTCCGGGACTTTACACCGGGGAGCTGTTTTTT.

The V gene is TRBV30, the J gene TRBJ1-1; the D is unclear. The germline V gene has CDR1 GTSNPN and CDR2 SVGIG (reference sequence). Trimming left V 2 bases short and J 1 base short, with 8 bases between. The CDR3 length is 13 residues. The CDR3 loop reads CAWSQTQNTEAFF. The CDR3 coding sequence is TGTGCCTGGAGTCAGACACAGAACACTGAAGCTTTCTTT.

This chain joins TRBV6-5 and TRBJ2-1, with 10 bases matching TRBD1. The CDR3 runs 16 residues. Germline V gene lookup returns CDR1 MNHEY and CDR2 SVGAGI. The J segment lost 4 bases and the V segment lost 4 bases, leaving 7 bases of the junction unmatched. The CDR3 protein is CASSLTGTGVYNEQFF. The CDR3 DNA reads TGTGCCAGCAGTTTGACCGGGACAGGGGTTTACAATGAGCAGTTCTTC.

V and J are TRBV5-6 and TRBJ1-4; 8 bases are shared with TRBD1. The CDR3 has 16 residues. Germline-derived CDR1 and CDR2 are SGHDT and YYEEEE. Unmatched junction bases numbered 11, after V lost 3 bases and J lost 7 bases. For the CDR3, the DNA is TGTGCCAGCAGCTGGACTGGGACAGGATATGGTGAAAAACTGTTTTTT. Protein sequence: CASSWTGTGYGEKLFF.